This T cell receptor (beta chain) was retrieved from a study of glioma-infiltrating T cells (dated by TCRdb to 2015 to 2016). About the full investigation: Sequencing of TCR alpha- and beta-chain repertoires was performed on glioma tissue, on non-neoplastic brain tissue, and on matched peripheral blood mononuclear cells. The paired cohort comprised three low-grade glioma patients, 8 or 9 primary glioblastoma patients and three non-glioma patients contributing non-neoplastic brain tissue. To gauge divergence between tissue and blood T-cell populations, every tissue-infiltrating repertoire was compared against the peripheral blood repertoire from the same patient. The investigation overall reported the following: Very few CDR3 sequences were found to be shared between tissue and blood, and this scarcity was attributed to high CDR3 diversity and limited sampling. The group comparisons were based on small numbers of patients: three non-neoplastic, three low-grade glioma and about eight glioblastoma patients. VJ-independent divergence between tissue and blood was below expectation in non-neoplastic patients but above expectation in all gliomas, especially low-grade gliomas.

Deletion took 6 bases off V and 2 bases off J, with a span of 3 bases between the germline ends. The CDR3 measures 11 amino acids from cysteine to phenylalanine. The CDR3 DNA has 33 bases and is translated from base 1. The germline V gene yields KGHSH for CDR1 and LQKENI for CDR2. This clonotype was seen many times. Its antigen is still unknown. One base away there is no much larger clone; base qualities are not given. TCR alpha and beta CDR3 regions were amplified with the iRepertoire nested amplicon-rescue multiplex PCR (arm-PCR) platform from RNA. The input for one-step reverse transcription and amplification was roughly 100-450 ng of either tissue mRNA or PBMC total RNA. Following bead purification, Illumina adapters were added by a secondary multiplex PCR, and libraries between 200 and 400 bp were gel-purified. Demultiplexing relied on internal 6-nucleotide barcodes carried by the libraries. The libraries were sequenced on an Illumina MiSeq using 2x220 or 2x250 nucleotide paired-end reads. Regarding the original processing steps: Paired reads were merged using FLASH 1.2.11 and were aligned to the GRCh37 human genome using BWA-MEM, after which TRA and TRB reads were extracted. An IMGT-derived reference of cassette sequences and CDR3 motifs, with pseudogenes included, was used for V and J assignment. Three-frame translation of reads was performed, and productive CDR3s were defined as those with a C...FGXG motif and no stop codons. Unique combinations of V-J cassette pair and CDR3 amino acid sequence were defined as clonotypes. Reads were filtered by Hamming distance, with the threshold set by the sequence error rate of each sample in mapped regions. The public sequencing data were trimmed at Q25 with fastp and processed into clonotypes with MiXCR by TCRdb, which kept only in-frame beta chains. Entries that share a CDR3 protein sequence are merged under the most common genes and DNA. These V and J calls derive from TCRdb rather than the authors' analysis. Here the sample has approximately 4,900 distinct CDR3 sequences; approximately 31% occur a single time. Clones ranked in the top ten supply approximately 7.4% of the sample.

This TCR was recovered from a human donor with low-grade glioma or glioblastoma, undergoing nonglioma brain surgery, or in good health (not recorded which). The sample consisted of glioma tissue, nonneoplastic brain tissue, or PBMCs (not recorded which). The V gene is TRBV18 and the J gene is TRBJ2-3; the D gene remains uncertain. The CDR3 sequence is CASSVTDTQYF. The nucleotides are TGTGCCAGCTCCGTCACAGATACGCAGTATTTT.